This entry lists 2 T cell receptor beta chains sequenced from one sample in a study of cytomegalovirus exposure and HLA in healthy donors (dated 2017 in TCRdb). The library came from the immunoSEQ multiplex PCR assay. A mixture of 60 forward primers for TCR Vbeta segments and 13 reverse primers for TCR Jbeta segments was used in the multiplex PCR. Imported from immuneACCESS, the table was reduced by TCRdb to in-frame sequences with V and J called. These copies leave out some clones; in studies compared against another copy, an unresolved V gene accounts for under half, and the cause of the remainder is not known. This sample comprises about 180,000 clones, about 80% of them detected only once. The top ten clonotypes cover about 7% of the sample. Input material: PBMCs. These receptors all stem from a young man in good health and CMV-seropositive.

The chain recombines TRBV5-4 with TRBJ1-1, with a possible D match to TRBD1 (6 bases). Germline V gene data show CDR1 as SGHNT and CDR2 as YYREEE (reference sequence). The CDR3 is made up of 15 amino acids. V dropped 3 bases and J dropped 1 base, with 13 bases sitting between them. The CDR3 spells CASSSPGHRNTEAFF. CDR3 nucleotides: TGTGCCAGCAGCTCCCCGGGACATAGGAACACTGAAGCTTTCTTT.

The chain uses TRBV11-2 and TRBJ2-1; 8 positions agree with TRBD2. CDR3 length equals 15 residues. Germline V gene sequence: CDR1 SGHAT, CDR2 FQNNGV. The trim removed 5 bases at V and 7 bases at J, leaving 10 bases unmatched. The CDR3 spells CASSAYGGATNEQFF. DNA for the CDR3: TGTGCCAGCAGCGCCTACGGGGGGGCCACGAATGAGCAGTTCTTC.